These 12 T cell receptor beta chains came from one sample sequenced in a study of cytomegalovirus exposure and HLA in healthy donors. The data were produced by immunoSEQ multiplex PCR, yet TCRdb's version contains in-frame clones alone and is incomplete. The sample contains 250,000 to 300,000 clones, approximately 83% of which appear only once. Sequencing was carried out using PBMCs. These receptors originate from a young woman in good health and CMV-seronegative.

V is TRBV29-1 and J is TRBJ1-2, with D perhaps TRBD1 (5 bases). The germline V gene encodes CDR1 SQVTM and CDR2 ANQGSEA. Trimming took 8 bases from V and 2 from J, leaving 9 bases between them. The CDR3 has 11 amino acids. The CDR3 reads CSTRGNYGYTF. In nucleotides, the CDR3 is TGCAGCACCCGGGGGAACTATGGCTACACCTTC.

This clone was seen a few times. The chain couples TRBV30 to TRBJ1-5; no firm D call. The V and J ends lost 2 bases and 4 bases respectively, with 9 bases between them. Germline lookup yields CDR1 GTSNPN and CDR2 SVGIG (reference sequence). The CDR3 has 13 amino acids. The CDR3 spells CAWSSTENQPQHF. The CDR3 region has the DNA TGTGCCTGGAGTTCGACGGAGAATCAGCCCCAGCATTTT.

The CDR3 spells CASSLTGTRDEQYF. The CDR3 DNA reads TGCGCCAGCAGCTTAACCGGGACTAGGGACGAGCAGTACTTC. This sequence joins TRBV5-1 and TRBJ2-7; 8 bases line up with TRBD2. Germline CDR1 SGHRS, CDR2 YFSETQ. The ends lost 2 bases at V and 5 bases at J; junction bases unmatched: 6. This CDR3 contains 14 residues. Complete variable domain (other parts from reference TRBV5-1 and TRBJ2-7): KAGVTQTPRYLIKTRGQQVTLSCSPISGHRSVSWYQQTPGQGLQFLFEYFSETQRNKGNFPGRFSGRQFSNSRSEMNVSTLELGDSALYLCASSLTGTRDEQYFGPGTRLTVT.

This chain connects TRBV19 to TRBJ1-1, with a possible D match to TRBD1 (5 bases). From germline, CDR1 is LNHDA and CDR2 SQIVND (reference sequence). This CDR3 region has 14 residues. Between the trimmed V and J ends, which lost 7 bases and 1 base, there was a span of 13 bases. The CDR3 nucleotides are TGTGCCAGTACTAGGGGAGGGACGAACACTGAAGCTTTCTTT. Its translation: CASTRGGTNTEAFF.

The V call is TRBV29-1, the J call TRBJ1-2, with a tentative D call TRBD1 (6 bases). The V gene's germline CDR1 is SQVTM and CDR2 ANQGSEA. V was shortened by 5 bases and J by 4 bases, with 17 bases between the two germline ends. The CDR3 length is 14 residues. CDR3 loop: CSVRQQGEGYGYTF. In nucleotides, the CDR3 is TGCAGCGTTAGACAACAGGGAGAAGGCTATGGCTACACCTTC.

J is TRBJ2-6 and V is TRBV2; D gene unclear. There are 14 residues in the CDR3. The V gene lost 11 bases and the J gene lost 0 bases, with 11 bases spanning the gap. The germline CDR1 and CDR2 sequences are SNHLY and FYNNEI. The CDR3 here is CASDNLSGANVLTF. DNA for the CDR3: TGTGCCTCCGACAACCTCTCTGGGGCCAACGTCCTGACTTTC.

Of note for this clone: At the DNA level, this CDR3 is encoded by other sequences in the same sample as well. The V and J genes are TRBV6-4 and TRBJ1-2, with D perhaps matching TRBD1 (5 bases). V lost 0 bases and J lost 5, with 7 bases in between. Germline CDR1 MRHNA, CDR2 SNTAGT. The CDR3 has 13 residues. CDR3 bases: TGTGCCAGCAGTGACTCAAGGGGTTATGGCTACACCTTC. Translation gives CASSDSRGYGYTF.

CDR3: CASSLGDRGSYTF. The CDR3 bases are TGTGCCAGCAGCTTAGGCGACAGGGGTAGCTACACCTTC. J is TRBJ1-2 and V is TRBV7-9, with 8 bases matching TRBD1. Germline CDR1 SEHNR, CDR2 FQNEAQ (reference sequence). V dropped 1 base and J dropped 9; count of bases not matched to a gene: 4. This CDR3 region has 13 residues. Full variable domain (remainder filled in from reference TRBV7-9 and TRBJ1-2): DTGVSQNPRHKITKRGQNVTFRCDPISEHNRLYWYRQTLGQGPEFLTYFQNEAQLEKSRLLSDRFSAERPKGSFSTLEIQRTEQGDSAMYLCASSLGDRGSYTFGSGTRLTVV.

This clone was counted once. This sequence joins TRBV7-9 and TRBJ1-1; TRBD1 matches 8 bases. Germline assignment: CDR1 SEHNR and CDR2 FQNEAQ (reference sequence). The V segment lost 1 base and the J segment 8 bases; nucleotides outside the gene matches: 6. CDR3 size: 14 residues. The CDR3 sequence: CASSLGTGRGEAFF. The CDR3 nucleotides are TGTGCCAGCAGCTTAGGGACAGGGAGGGGGGAAGCTTTCTTT.

This sequence joins TRBV6-6 and TRBJ2-7, with D possibly matching TRBD1 (5 bases). The CDR3 extends over 11 amino acids. Trimming took off 11 bases at V and 5 bases at J, with 13 bases between the two ends. CDR1 is MNHNY and CDR2 is SVGAGI in the germline V gene (reference sequence). Written as DNA, the CDR3 is TGTGCCTCCAGGGAAGGTAACGAGCAGTACTTC. This sequence encodes CASREGNEQYF.

The gene calls are TRBV9 and TRBJ2-3, with TRBD1 matching over 8 bases. Unmatched junction bases numbered 7, after V lost 6 bases and J lost 4 bases. Per germline, CDR1 SGDLS and CDR2 YYNGEE. The CDR3 is 14 residues long. DNA for the CDR3: TGTGCCAGCAACAGGGGGACTGATTCAGATACGCAGTATTTT. It codes for CASNRGTDSDTQYF.

The chain joins TRBV11-3 to TRBJ2-3; D is undetermined. The germline V gene encodes CDR1 SGHNT and CDR2 YENEEA. CDR3 length: 12 amino acids. Deletions cut 3 bases from V and 5 bases from J, with 6 bases between. The CDR3 spells CASSFPRDTQYF. CDR3 nucleotide sequence: TGTGCCAGCAGCTTCCCCAGAGATACGCAGTATTTT.